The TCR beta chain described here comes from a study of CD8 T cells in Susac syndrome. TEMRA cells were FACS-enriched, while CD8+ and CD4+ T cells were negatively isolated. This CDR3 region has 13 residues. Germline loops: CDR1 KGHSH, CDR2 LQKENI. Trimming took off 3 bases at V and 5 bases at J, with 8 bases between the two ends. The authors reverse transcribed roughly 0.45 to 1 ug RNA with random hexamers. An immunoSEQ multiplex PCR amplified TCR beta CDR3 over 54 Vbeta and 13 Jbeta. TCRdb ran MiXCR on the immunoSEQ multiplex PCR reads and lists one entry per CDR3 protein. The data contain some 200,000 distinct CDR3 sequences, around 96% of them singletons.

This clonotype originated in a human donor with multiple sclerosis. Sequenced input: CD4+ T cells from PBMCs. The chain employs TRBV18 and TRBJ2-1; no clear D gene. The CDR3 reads CASSPLQDNEQFF. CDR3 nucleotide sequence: TGTGCCAGCTCACCGTTGCAGGACAATGAGCAGTTCTTC.